This T cell receptor (beta chain) is from a study of PD-L1 blockade in urothelial cancer. Study overall: About nine tenths of the roughly 30 patients comprised males who had bladder-origin urothelial cancer. Analyses used blood from 3 weeks (second dose) and 6 weeks after treatment start.

This table comes from immunoSEQ multiplex PCR, and its TCRdb copy is limited to in-frame clones, with some not included. This table holds 70,000 to 85,000 clones, roughly 84% found once. Each patient gave between 1 and 8 samples of peripheral blood mononuclear cells, which were collected pretreatment and during treatment. CDR1 is SGDLS and CDR2 is YYNGEE in the germline V gene. The CDR3 has 15 residues. The V end was cut by 1 base, the J end by 9 bases, with 17 bases between. Sequenced material: PBMCs, taken around atezolizumab (anti-PD-L1) treatment. This TCR was recovered from a man between 65 and 79 years old with urothelial cancer. The rearrangement uses TRBV9 and TRBJ2-1; TRBD1 might be the D (6 bases). CDR3 residues: CASSVFGQKQSEQFF. CDR3 in DNA: TGTGCCAGCAGCGTATTTGGACAGAAACAGAGTGAGCAGTTCTTC.